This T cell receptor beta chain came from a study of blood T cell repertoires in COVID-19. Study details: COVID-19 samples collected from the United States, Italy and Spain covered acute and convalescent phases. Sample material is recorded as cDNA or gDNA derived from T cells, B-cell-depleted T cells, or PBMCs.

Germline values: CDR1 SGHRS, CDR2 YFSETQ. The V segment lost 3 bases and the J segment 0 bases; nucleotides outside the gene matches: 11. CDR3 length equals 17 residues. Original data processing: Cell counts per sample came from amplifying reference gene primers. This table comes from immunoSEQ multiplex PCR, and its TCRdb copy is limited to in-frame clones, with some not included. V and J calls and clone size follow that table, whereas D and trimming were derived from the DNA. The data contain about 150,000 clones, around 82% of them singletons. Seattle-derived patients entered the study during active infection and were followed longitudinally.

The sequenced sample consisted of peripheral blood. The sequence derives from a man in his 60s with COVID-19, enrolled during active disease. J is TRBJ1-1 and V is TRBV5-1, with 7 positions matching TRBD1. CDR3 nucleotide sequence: TGCGCCAGCAGCTGGTCGACAGGGCGTGGGATGAACACTGAAGCTTTCTTT. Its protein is CASSWSTGRGMNTEAFF.